Sequencing of this T cell receptor (beta chain) was carried out in a study of blood T cell repertoires in COVID-19. Per the germline V gene, CDR1 is SGHRS and CDR2 is YFSETQ. The CDR3 is 13 residues long. The V and J ends lost 6 bases and 6 bases respectively, with 16 bases between them. Clones were sequenced by immunoSEQ multiplex PCR, and TCRdb holds only the in-frame ones, with some missing. The data contain roughly 400,000 clones, around 87% of them seen just once; the ten biggest clones take up about 2.1%. Sequencing was carried out using peripheral blood. This TCR was sampled from an older woman with COVID-19, enrolled during active disease. The chain couples TRBV5-1 to TRBJ2-7; a weak D match, TRBD2 (7 bases). DNA of the CDR3: TGCGCCAGCACCGTATTGGGGGGGCGCGAGCAGTACTTC. It yields the protein CASTVLGGREQYF.